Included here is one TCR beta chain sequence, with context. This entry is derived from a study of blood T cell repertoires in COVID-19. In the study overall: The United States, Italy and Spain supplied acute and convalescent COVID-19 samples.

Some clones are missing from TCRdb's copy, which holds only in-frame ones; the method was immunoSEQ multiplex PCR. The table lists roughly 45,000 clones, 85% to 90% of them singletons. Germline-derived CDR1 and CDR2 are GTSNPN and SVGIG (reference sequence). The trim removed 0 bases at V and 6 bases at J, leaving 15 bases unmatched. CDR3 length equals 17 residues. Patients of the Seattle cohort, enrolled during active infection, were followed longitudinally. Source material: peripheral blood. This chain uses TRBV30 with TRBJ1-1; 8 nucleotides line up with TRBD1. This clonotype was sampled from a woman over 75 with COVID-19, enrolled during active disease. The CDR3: CAWSVTRGLDVGAEAFF. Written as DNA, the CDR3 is TGTGCCTGGAGTGTAACCAGGGGGCTCGACGTGGGCGCTGAAGCTTTCTTT. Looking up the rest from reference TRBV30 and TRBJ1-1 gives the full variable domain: SQTIHQWPATLVQPVGSPLSLECTVEGTSNPNLYWYRQAAGRGLQLLFYSVGIGQISSEVPQNLSASRPQDRQFILSSKKLLLSDSGFYLCAWSVTRGLDVGAEAFFGQGTRLTVV.